The TCR beta chain under discussion was sequenced for a study of OX40 agonist ivuxolimab in advanced cancers. The V and J ends lost 1 base and 6 bases respectively, with 14 bases between them. This CDR3 is 15 amino acids long. CDR1 SGHDN and CDR2 FVKESK come from the germline V gene. TCRdb's table, derived via immunoSEQ multiplex PCR, lists solely in-frame clones and lacks some. The sample includes tens of thousands of clones, about 90% seen only once; the top ten take under 8.5%. The source material was CD4+ or CD8+ T cells sorted from blood, sampled in a trial of the OX40 agonist ivuxolimab. The V call is TRBV14, the J call TRBJ2-3, with D possibly called TRBD1 or TRBD2 (6 bases each). The clonotype comes from an adult with an advanced solid tumor such as melanoma, head and neck, liver or kidney cancer. Here the CDR3 DNA reads TGTGCCAGCAGCCAAGGGGGGGCGAAGCAGGATACGCAGTATTTT. This codes for CASSQGGAKQDTQYF.